The next 7 T cell receptor beta chains were all read from a single sample in a study of blood T cell repertoires in COVID-19. Sequenced by immunoSEQ multiplex PCR; TCRdb stores in-frame clones only, minus some. The data contain around 95,000 clones, approximately 87% of them singletons. Sequencing input: peripheral blood. Receptor source: a human donor in a cohort sampled during active COVID-19.

Only a few counts were recorded for this clone. The chain carries TRBV2 and TRBJ2-7; 10 positions agree with TRBD1. The CDR3 spans 16 residues. Germline V gene data show CDR1 as SNHLY and CDR2 as FYNNEI. The V and J ends lost 2 bases and 6 bases, in that order; junction bases with no gene match: 10. The CDR3 sequence: CASSESRGQGKSEQYF. The CDR3 coding sequence is TGTGCCAGCAGTGAATCTAGGGGACAGGGGAAATCCGAGCAGTACTTC.

CDR3 loop: CASRPGLAGGGLSEQYF. The CDR3 DNA reads as TGCGCCAGCAGACCGGGACTAGCGGGAGGGGGGTTGAGCGAGCAGTACTTC. The J gene is TRBJ2-7, the V gene TRBV4-1, with 16 bases fitting TRBD2. The CDR3 contains 17 residues. V dropped 6 bases and J dropped 6; count of bases not matched to a gene: 11. Germline lookup yields CDR1 MGHRA and CDR2 YSYEKL.

V gene TRBV10-2 combines with J gene TRBJ2-1; tentative D call: TRBD1 (5 bases). Trimming cost V 3 bases and J 3 bases, with 9 bases left between them. The CDR3 sequence is 14 residues long. Germline CDR1 and CDR2: WSHSY and SAAADI. The CDR3 sequence is CASSERGHYNEQFF. Written as DNA, the CDR3 is TGCGCCAGCAGTGAAAGGGGCCACTACAATGAGCAGTTCTTC.

This clone has just a few counts. The CDR3 bases are TGTGCCAGCAGCGACGACAGGGATGAAAAACTGTTTTTT. Translation: CASSDDRDEKLFF. V is TRBV9 and J is TRBJ1-4, with 7 bases that match TRBD1. The CDR3 consists of 13 residues. Per the germline V gene, CDR1 is SGDLS and CDR2 is YYNGEE. The V segment lost 3 bases and the J segment 6 bases; nucleotides outside the gene matches: 2.

The chain joins TRBV19 to TRBJ1-1, with TRBD1 matching over 7 bases. The J segment lost 1 base and the V segment lost 3 bases, leaving 5 bases of the junction unmatched. The germline CDR1 and CDR2 sequences are LNHDA and SQIVND (reference sequence). The CDR3 covers 15 residues. The CDR3 reads CASSMTGLGNTEAFF. The CDR3 nucleotides are TGTGCCAGTAGTATGACAGGGCTGGGGAACACTGAAGCTTTCTTT.

The V and J genes are TRBV5-1 and TRBJ1-3; 7 bases agree with TRBD1. Germline V gives CDR1 SGHRS, CDR2 YFSETQ. V was clipped by 3 bases and J by 4 bases; unmatched bases: 7. This CDR3 is 15 amino acids long. The CDR3 is CASSSRQGAGNTIYF. In DNA, the CDR3 is TGCGCCAGCAGCTCTCGACAGGGAGCAGGAAACACCATATATTTT.

The rearrangement uses TRBV9 and TRBJ2-7; 9 bases match TRBD1. V was clipped by 3 bases and J by 5 bases; unmatched bases: 9. The CDR3 has 15 residues. From germline, CDR1 is SGDLS and CDR2 YYNGEE. The CDR3: CASSAGTGPSDEQYF. CDR3 nucleotide sequence: TGTGCCAGCAGCGCCGGGACAGGGCCTTCTGACGAGCAGTACTTC.